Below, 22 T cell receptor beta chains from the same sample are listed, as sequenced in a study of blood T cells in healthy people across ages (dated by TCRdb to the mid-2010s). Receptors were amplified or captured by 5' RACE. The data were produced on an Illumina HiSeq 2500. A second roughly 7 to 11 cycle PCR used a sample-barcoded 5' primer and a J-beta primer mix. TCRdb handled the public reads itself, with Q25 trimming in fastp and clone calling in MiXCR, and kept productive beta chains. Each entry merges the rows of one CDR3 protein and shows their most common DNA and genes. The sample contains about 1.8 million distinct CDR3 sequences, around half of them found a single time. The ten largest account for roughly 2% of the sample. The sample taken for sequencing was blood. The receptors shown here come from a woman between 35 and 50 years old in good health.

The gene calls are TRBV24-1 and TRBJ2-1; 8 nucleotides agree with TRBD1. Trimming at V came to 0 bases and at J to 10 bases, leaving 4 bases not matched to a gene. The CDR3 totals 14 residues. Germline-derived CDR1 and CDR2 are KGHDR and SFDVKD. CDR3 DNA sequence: TGTGCCACCAGTGATTTGAGGACAGGGTACGAGCAGTTCTTC. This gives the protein CATSDLRTGYEQFF.

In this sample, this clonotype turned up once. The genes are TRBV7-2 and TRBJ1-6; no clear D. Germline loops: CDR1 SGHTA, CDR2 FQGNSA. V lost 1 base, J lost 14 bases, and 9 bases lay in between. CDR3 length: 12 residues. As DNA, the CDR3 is TGTGCCAGCAGCTTAGGCCTTTTGGCCCTCCACTTT. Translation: CASSLGLLALHF. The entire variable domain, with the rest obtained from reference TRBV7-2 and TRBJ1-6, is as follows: GAGVSQSPSNKVTEKGKDVELRCDPISGHTALYWYRQSLGQGLEFLIYFQGNSAPDKSGLPSDRFSAERTGGSVSTLTIQRTQQEDSAVYLCASSLGLLALHFGNGTRLTVT.

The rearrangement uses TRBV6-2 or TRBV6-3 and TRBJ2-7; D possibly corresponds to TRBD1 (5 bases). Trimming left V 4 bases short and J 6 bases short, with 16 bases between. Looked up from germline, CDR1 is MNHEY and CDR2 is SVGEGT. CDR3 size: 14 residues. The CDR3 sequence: CASSFPTDTAEQYF. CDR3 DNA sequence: TGTGCCAGCAGTTTTCCTACGGACACCGCCGAGCAGTACTTC.

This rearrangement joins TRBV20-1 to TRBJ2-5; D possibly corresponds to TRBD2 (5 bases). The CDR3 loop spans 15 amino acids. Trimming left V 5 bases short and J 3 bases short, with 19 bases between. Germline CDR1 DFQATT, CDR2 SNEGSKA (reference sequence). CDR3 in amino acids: CSAEGARYGEETQYF. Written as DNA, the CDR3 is TGCAGTGCTGAGGGTGCCAGATACGGGGAAGAGACCCAGTACTTC.

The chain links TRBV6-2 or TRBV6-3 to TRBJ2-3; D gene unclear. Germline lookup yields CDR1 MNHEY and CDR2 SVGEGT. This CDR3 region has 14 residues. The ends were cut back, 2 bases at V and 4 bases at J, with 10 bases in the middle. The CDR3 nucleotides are TGTGCCAGCAGTTACACCAGGATTTCAGATACGCAGTATTTT. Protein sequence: CASSYTRISDTQYF.

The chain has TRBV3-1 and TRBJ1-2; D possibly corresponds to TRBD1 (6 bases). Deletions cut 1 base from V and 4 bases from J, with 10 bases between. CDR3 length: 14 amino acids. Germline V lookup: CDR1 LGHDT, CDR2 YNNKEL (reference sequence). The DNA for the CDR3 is TGTGCCAGCAGCCAAGGACAGGTCTCCTATGGCTACACCTTC. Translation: CASSQGQVSYGYTF.

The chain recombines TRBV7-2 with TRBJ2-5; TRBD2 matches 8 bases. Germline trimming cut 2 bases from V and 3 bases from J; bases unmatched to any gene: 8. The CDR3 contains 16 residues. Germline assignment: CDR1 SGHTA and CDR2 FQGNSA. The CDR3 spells CASSLRAGGGKETQYF. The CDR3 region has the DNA TGTGCCAGCAGCTTACGGGCTGGCGGGGGGAAAGAGACCCAGTACTTC.

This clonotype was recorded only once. In DNA form, the CDR3 reads TGTGCCACCAGCAGAGTCGCTAGCGGGGGGGCAGATACGCAGTATTTT. It yields the protein CATSRVASGGADTQYF. The rearrangement links TRBV15 to TRBJ2-3, with 12 bases fitting TRBD2. The germline gives CDR1 LNHNV, CDR2 YYDKDF (reference sequence). The CDR3 runs to 16 residues. V lost 1 base to trimming and J lost 4 bases; unmatched junction nucleotides: 3.

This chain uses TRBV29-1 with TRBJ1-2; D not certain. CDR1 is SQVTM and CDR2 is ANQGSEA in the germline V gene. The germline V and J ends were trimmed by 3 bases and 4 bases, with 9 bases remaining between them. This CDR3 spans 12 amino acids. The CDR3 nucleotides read TGCAGCGTTGAGAGGGCCCTCTATGGCTACACCTTC. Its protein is CSVERALYGYTF.

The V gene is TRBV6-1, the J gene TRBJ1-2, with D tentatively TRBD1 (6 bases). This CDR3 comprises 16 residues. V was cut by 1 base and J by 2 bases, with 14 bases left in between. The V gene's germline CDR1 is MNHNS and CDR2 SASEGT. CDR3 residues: CASSEGPRGWNYGYTF. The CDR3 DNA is TGTGCCAGCAGTGAAGGCCCCAGGGGATGGAACTATGGCTACACCTTC.

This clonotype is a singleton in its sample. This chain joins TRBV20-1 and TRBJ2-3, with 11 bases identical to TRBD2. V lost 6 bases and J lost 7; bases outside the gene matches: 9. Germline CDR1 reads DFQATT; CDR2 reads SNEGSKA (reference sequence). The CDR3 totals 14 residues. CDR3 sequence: CSASLAGVLNTQYF. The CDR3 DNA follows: TGCAGTGCATCACTAGCGGGGGTTTTAAATACGCAGTATTTT.

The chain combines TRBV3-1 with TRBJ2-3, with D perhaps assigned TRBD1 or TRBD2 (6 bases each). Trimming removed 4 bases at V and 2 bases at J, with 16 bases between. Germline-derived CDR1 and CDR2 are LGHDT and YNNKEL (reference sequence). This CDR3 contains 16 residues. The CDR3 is CASSPRGLAITDTQYF. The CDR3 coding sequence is TGTGCCAGCAGCCCTCGGGGGCTAGCGATCACAGATACGCAGTATTTT.

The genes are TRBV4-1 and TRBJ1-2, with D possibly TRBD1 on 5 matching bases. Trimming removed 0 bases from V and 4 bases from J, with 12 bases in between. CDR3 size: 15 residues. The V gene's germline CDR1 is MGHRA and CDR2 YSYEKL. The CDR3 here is CASSQEQGRPYGYTF. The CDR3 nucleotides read TGCGCCAGCAGCCAAGAGCAGGGAAGACCCTATGGCTACACCTTC.

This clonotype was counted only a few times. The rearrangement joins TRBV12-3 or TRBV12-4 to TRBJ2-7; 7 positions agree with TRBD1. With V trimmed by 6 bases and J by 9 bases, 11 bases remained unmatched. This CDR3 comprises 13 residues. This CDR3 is CASRTTGSKGQYF. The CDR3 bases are TGTGCCAGCAGAACGACAGGGTCAAAGGGGCAGTACTTC.

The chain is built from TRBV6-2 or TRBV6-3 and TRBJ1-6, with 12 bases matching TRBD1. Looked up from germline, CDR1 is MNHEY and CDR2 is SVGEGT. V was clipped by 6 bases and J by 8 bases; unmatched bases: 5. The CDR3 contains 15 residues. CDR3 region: CASRGTGGKDSPLHF. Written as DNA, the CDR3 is TGTGCCAGCAGGGGGACAGGGGGCAAGGATTCACCCCTCCACTTT.

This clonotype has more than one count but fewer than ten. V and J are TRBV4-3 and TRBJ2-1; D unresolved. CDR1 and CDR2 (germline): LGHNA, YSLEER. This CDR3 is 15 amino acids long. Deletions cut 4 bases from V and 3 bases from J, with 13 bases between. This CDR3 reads CASSRWRTDYNEQFF. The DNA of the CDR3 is TGCGCCAGCAGCCGGTGGCGAACTGACTACAATGAGCAGTTCTTC.

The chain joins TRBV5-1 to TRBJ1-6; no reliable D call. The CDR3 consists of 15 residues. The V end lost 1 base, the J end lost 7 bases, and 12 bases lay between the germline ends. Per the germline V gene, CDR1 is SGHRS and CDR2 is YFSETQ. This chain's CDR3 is CASSLNSWVNSPLHF. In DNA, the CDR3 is TGCGCCAGCAGCTTGAACTCCTGGGTAAATTCACCCCTCCACTTT.

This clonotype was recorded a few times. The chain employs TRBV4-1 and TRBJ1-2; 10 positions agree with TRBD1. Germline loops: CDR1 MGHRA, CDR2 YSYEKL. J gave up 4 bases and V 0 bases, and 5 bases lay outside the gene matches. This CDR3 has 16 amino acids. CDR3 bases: TGCGCCAGCAGCCAAGATAGGGACAGGGGACTCTATGGCTACACCTTC. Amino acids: CASSQDRDRGLYGYTF.

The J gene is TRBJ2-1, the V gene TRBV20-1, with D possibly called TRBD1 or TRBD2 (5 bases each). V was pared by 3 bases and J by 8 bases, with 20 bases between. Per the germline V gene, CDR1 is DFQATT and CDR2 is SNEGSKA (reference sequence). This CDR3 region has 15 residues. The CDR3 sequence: CSASPRQLGGDEQFF. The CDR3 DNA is TGCAGTGCTAGTCCCAGACAGCTTGGAGGCGATGAGCAGTTCTTC.

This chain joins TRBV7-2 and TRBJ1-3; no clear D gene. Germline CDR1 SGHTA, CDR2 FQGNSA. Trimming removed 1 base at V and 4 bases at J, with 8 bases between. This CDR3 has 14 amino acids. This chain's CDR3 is CASSLDRYGNTIYF. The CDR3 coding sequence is TGTGCCAGCAGCTTAGATCGCTACGGAAACACCATATATTTT.

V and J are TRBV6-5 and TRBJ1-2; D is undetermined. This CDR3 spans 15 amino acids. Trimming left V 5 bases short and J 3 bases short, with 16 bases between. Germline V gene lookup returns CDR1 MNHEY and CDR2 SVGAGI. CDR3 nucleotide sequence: TGTGCCAGCAGTCCGCTTTTGGCAGGCCACTATGGCTACACCTTC. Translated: CASSPLLAGHYGYTF.

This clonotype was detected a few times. CDR3 residues: CSARDPAGRGAFLYGYTF. The CDR3 nucleotides read TGCAGTGCTAGAGACCCCGCGGGAAGGGGCGCCTTCCTCTATGGCTACACCTTC. The chain combines TRBV20-1 with TRBJ1-2; tentative D call: TRBD1 (5 bases). Germline assignment: CDR1 DFQATT and CDR2 SNEGSKA (reference sequence). V lost 0 bases and J lost 4, with 24 bases in between. The CDR3 covers 18 residues.